This T cell receptor beta chain came from a study of blood T cell repertoires in COVID-19. This CDR3 comprises 13 residues. CDR1 and CDR2 (germline): SNHLY, FYNNEI. The V gene lost 11 bases and the J gene lost 1 base, with 14 bases spanning the gap. Using immunoSEQ multiplex PCR, the repertoire was profiled, and TCRdb retains in-frame clones only, with some absent. The sample holds around 160,000 clones; 75% to 85% are singletons and the top ten take roughly 8%. The genes are TRBV2 and TRBJ1-1; D possibly corresponds to TRBD1 (6 bases). The receptor's source is a human donor with acute or convalescent COVID-19. The donor label of this sample is uncertain. Sequencing was performed on peripheral blood. The chain's CDR3 is CASYRDRNTEAFF. The CDR3 DNA reads as TGTGCCTCATACAGGGATAGGAACACTGAAGCTTTCTTT.